This T cell receptor beta chain is from a study of cytomegalovirus exposure and HLA in healthy donors. Study observations and caveats: Prediction of most subjects' HLA-A and HLA-B alleles by TCR beta sequences was reportedly accurate.

Germline V lookup: CDR1 SEHNR, CDR2 FQNEAQ (reference sequence). The CDR3 runs 16 residues. A word on this clone: Its antigen remains unknown. The junction shows a germline mismatch at one end, possibly a read error.

PCR was performed using 60 Vbeta and 13 Jbeta primers. Clones were sequenced by immunoSEQ multiplex PCR, and TCRdb holds only the in-frame ones, with some missing. The sample has approximately 110,000 clones; 76% are singletons. Sequenced input: PBMCs. This sequence originates from a middle-aged man in good health and CMV-seronegative. The chain couples TRBV7-9 to TRBJ2-3; D is perhaps TRBD2 (6 bases). CDR3 protein: CSSSLGEVRLVDTQYF. The DNA for the CDR3 is TGTTCCAGCAGCTTAGGGGAAGTTAGACTAGTTGATACGCAGTATTTT.